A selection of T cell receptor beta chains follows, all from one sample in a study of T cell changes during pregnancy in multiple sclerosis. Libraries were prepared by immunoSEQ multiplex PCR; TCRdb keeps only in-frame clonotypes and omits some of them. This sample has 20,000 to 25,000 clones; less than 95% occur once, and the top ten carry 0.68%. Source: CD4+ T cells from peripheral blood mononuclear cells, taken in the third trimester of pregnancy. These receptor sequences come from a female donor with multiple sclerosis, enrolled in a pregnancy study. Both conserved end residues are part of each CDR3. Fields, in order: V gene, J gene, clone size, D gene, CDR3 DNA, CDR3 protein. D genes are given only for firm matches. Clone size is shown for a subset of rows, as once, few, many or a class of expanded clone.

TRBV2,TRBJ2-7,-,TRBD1,TGTGCCAGCAGTGAAAGAGGGGACAGACCCCGCCGGGACGAGCAGTACTTC,CASSERGDRPRRDEQYF
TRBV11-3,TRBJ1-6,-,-,TGTGCCAGCAGCTTAAGGCGGAATTCACCCCTCCACTTT,CASSLRRNSPLHF
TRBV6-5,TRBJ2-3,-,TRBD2,TGTGCCAGCAGCCGAGACCTAGCGGGGGGGGATACGCAGTATTTT,CASSRDLAGGDTQYF
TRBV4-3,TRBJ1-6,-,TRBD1,TGCGCCAGCAGCCAAGAAGTCGGGGACAGGAATTCACCCCTCCACTTT,CASSQEVGDRNSPLHF
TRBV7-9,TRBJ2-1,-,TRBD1,TGTGCCAGCAGCTGGGGACAGGGGAGTCCCATGAGCTCCTACAATGAGCAGTTCTTC,CASSWGQGSPMSSYNEQFF
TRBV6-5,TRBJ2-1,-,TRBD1,TGTGCCAGCAGATCCCAAGGGGGCACCGGGCAGTTCTTC,CASRSQGGTGQFF
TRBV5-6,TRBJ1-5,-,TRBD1,TGTGCCAGCAGCGCCGACGGACAGGCGGGCAATCAGCCCCAGCATTTT,CASSADGQAGNQPQHF
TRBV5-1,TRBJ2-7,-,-,TGCGCCAGCAGCCTGACAGTTACCTACGAGCAGTACTTC,CASSLTVTYEQYF
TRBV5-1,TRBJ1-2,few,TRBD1,TGCGCCAGCAGCCTAGGACAGGGTTTTGGCTACACCTTC,CASSLGQGFGYTF
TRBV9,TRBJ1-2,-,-,TGTGCCAGCAGCCTCCGGGGAGGCGAGTTCTATGGCTACACCTTC,CASSLRGGEFYGYTF
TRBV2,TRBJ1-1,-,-,TGTGCCAGCAGTGGTAGAGCTTTCTTT,CASSGRAFF
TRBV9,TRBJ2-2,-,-,TGTGCCAGCAGCGTAGGGGCCAGAGAGAGCCGGGCGGGGACCGGGGAGCTGTTTTTT,CASSVGARESRAGTGELFF
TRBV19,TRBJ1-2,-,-,TGTGCCAGTAGTATAAAGGGGGACGATGGCTACACCTTC,CASSIKGDDGYTF
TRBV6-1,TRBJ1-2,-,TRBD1,TGTGCCAGCAGTGAAGCGGGGGGACAGGTTCTCTATGGCTACACCTTC,CASSEAGGQVLYGYTF
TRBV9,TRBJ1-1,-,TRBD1,TGTGCCAGCAGCCCTCCCCCTGGGACAGCTTCTGAAGCTTTCTTT,CASSPPPGTASEAFF
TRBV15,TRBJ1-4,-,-,TGTGCCACCAGCAGGGGGGGGTCTTCAACTAATGAAAAACTGTTTTTT,CATSRGGSSTNEKLFF
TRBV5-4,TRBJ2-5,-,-,TGTGCCAGCAGCTTTGCGACGAGGGAGACCCAGTACTTC,CASSFATRETQYF
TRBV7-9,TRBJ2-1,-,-,TGTGCCAGCAGCTTAGCGCTGGCAGGGACCTACAATGAGCAGTTCTTC,CASSLALAGTYNEQFF
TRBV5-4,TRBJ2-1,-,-,TGTGCCAGCAGCTTGGACAGGGTCAATGAGCAGTTCTTC,CASSLDRVNEQFF
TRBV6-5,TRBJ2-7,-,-,TGTGCCAGCAGTCCGGACAGACCCGAGCAGTACTTC,CASSPDRPEQYF
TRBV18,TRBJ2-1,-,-,TGTGCCAGCTCTCAATCGGGGGTGGGCTCCTACAATGAGCAGTTCTTC,CASSQSGVGSYNEQFF
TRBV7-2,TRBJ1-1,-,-,TGTGCCAGCAGCTTCGGACAGTCTACTGAAGCTTTCTTT,CASSFGQSTEAFF
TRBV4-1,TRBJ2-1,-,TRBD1,TGCGCCAGCAGCCAAATAGGGGCGGGACAGGGTTACAATGAGCAGTTCTTC,CASSQIGAGQGYNEQFF
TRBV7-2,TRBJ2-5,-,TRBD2,TGTGCCAGCAGCTTACCGGCGGGGGGGCGGGAGACCCAGTACTTC,CASSLPAGGRETQYF